The rows below give T cell receptor beta chains drawn from one sample of a study of cytomegalovirus exposure and HLA in healthy donors. Assay: immunoSEQ multiplex PCR; the TCRdb copy retains only in-frame clones and omits some. This sample has about 200,000 clones, with 81% found just once. The sample taken for sequencing was PBMCs. The receptors come from a woman under 40 in good health and CMV-seronegative. The CDR3 runs from the conserved cysteine through the conserved F or W. Clone sizes are given selectively: once, few, many, or a class where the clone is expanded.

>.|TRBV2
CASNPPGDTQYF
>.|TRBV27
CASRPGLARGSANSYNEQFF
>.|TRBV19
CASSIDRGDREAFF
>.|TRBV6-1
CASSEVATSGGLYEQYF
>.|TRBV30
CAWTGQSNQPQHF
>.|TRBV27
CASSLSVKPGQTMNTEAFF
>.|TRBV19
CASSPGTGIIQKLFF
>.|TRBV14
CASSLLRLAARTQYF
>.|TRBV5-4
CASSLGGGLDEKLFF
>.|TRBV6-5
CASSYLLAGDYNEQFF
>once|TRBV6-5
CASSYRSRGYEQYF
>.|TRBV9
CASSPFGTSGTDTQYF
>once|TRBV29-1
CSCGEGGTGELFF
>.|TRBV9
CASSPGGQSSGNTIYF
>.|TRBV11-2
CASRPGQGLGNEQFF
>.|TRBV28
CASSLPSQGNYGYTF
>.|TRBV11-1
CASSLVSSLSYEQYF
>once|TRBV5-1
CASSSGRDIGYTF
>.|TRBV7-9
CASSQDTYQPQHF
>.|TRBV6-6
CASSYSGTGIEQYF
>.|TRBV7-8
CASSLGGDNAGYTF
>few|TRBV2
CASRGGGYYDEQYF
>few|TRBV7-6
CASSSRGDTQYF
>few|TRBV27
CASSGTAGRPQHF
>.|TRBV5-1
CASSSDAGKRETQYF
>.|TRBV28
CASNLPTGGLGEQYF
>.|TRBV18
CASSPWSQETQYF
>.|TRBV30
CAWRWTGIYGYTF
>.|TRBV11-2
CASSPFGGDTEAFF
>few|TRBV27
CASSRLGETQYF
>.|TRBV6-1
CASSEAWERASGRAYNEQFF
>once|TRBV27
CASWTSLSYEQYF
>.|TRBV9
CASSVDGSSYEQYF
>.|TRBV6-5
CASISTANTEAFF
>few|TRBV29-1
CSVQGLGVGYTF
>.|TRBV4-1
CASSQDEERQPQHF
>.|TRBV7-6
CASSLGTGLAGGNGEQFF